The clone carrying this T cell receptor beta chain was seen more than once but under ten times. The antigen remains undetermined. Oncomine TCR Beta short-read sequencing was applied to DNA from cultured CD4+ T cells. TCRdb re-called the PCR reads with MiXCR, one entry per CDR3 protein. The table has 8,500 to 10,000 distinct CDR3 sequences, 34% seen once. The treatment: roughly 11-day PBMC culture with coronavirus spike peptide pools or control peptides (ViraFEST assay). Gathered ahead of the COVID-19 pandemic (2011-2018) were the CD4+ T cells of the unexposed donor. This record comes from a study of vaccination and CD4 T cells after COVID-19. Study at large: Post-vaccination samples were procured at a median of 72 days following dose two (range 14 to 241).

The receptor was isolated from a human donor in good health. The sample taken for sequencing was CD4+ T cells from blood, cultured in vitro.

The CDR3 DNA follows: TGCAGTGCTGGGGTACCGTATCAGCCCCAGCATTTT. Translated, it gives CSAGVPYQPQHF. The chain joins TRBV20-1 to TRBJ1-5; unclear D gene. The CDR3 runs 12 residues. V was shortened by 5 bases and J by 5 bases, with 10 bases between the two germline ends. Per the germline V gene, CDR1 is DFQATT and CDR2 is SNEGSKA (reference sequence).